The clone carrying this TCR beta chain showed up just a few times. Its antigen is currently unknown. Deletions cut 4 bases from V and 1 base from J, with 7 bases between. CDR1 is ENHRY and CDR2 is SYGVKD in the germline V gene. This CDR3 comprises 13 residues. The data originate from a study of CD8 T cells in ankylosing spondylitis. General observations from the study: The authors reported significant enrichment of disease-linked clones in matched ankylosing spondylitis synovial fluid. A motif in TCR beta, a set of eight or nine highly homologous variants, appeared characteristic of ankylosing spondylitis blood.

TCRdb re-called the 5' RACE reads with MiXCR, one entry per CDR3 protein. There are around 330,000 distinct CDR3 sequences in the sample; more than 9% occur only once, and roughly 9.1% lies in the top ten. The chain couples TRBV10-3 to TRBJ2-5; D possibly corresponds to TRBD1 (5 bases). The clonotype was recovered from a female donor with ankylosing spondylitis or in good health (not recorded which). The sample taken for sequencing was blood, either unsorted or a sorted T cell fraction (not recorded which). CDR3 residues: CAISAGAQETQYF. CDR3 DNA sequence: TGTGCCATCAGTGCTGGGGCCCAAGAGACCCAGTACTTC.